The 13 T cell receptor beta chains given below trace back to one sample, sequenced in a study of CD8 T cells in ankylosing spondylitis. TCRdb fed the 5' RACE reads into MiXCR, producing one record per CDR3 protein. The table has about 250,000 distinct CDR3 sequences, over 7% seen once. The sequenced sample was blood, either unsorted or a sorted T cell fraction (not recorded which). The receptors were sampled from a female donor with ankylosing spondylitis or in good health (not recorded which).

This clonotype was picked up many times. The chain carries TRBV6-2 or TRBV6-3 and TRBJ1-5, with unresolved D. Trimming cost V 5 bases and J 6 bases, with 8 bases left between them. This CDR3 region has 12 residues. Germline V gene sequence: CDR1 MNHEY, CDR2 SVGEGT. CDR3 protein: CASSLLTQPQHF. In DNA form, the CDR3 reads TGTGCCAGCAGTCTACTGACTCAGCCCCAGCATTTT.

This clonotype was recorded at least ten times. Here the CDR3 reads CASSLQGRLSGNTEAFF. CDR3 nucleotides: TGTGCCAGCAGTTTACAGGGGCGACTTAGCGGAAACACTGAAGCTTTCTTT. This chain uses TRBV28 with TRBJ1-1, with D maybe TRBD1 (6 bases). Trimming took 2 bases from V and 2 from J, leaving 18 bases between them. The CDR3 is made up of 17 amino acids. Germline CDR1 is MDHEN and CDR2 is SYDVKM.

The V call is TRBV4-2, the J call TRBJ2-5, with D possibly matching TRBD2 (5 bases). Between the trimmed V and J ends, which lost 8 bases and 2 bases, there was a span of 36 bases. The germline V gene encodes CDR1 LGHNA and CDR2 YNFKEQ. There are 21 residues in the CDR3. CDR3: CASASFIQLVGNEGYQETQYF. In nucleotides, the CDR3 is TGTGCCAGCGCCAGCTTTATCCAACTCGTCGGTAATGAGGGCTATCAAGAGACCCAGTACTTC.

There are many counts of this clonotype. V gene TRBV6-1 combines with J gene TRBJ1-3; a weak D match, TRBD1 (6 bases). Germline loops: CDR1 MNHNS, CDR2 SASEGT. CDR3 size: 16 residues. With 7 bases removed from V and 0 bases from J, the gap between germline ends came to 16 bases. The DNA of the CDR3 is TGTGCCAGCATCACCAGGGGCAAGAGCTCTGGAAACACCATATATTTT. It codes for CASITRGKSSGNTIYF.

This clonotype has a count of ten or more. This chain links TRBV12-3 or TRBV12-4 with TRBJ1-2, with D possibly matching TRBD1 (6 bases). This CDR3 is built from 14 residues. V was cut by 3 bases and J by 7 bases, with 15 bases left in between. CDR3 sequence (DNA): TGTGCCAGCAGTTTCTCCGGGGGGCGGAGTGGCTACACCTTC. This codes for CASSFSGGRSGYTF.

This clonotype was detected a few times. CDR3 bases: TGCAGTGCTAGAGATGAGGGCAGGGGGCTTGGCACCGGGGAGCTGTTTTTT. Amino acid sequence: CSARDEGRGLGTGELFF. The chain uses TRBV20-1 and TRBJ2-2; 8 bases match TRBD1. J lost 4 bases, V lost 0 bases, and 10 bases had no gene match. The CDR3 is made up of 17 amino acids. The germline V gene has CDR1 DFQATT and CDR2 SNEGSKA (reference sequence).

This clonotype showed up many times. The CDR3 coding sequence is TGCAGTGCTAGAAGTGACGCTACTAACTATGGCTACACCTTC. Translating it yields CSARSDATNYGYTF. V is TRBV20-1 and J is TRBJ1-2, with D unclear. This CDR3 has 14 amino acids. Trimming removed 2 bases at V and 0 bases at J, with 10 bases between. The germline gives CDR1 DFQATT, CDR2 SNEGSKA (reference sequence).

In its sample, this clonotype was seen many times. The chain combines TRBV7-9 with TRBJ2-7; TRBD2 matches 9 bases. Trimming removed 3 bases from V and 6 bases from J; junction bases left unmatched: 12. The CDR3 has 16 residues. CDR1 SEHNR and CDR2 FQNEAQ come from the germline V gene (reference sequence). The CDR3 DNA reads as TGTGCCAGCAGCTTCGGCGGCGGGAGGGCTTTTGGCGAGCAGTACTTC. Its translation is CASSFGGGRAFGEQYF.

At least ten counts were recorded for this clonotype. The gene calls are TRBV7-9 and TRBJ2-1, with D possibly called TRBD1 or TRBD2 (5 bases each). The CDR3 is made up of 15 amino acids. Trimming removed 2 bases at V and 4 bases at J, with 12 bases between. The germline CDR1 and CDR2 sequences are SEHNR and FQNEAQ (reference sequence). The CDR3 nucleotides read TGTGCCAGCAGCTTAAGTGGGACGATGTACAATGAGCAGTTCTTC. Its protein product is CASSLSGTMYNEQFF.

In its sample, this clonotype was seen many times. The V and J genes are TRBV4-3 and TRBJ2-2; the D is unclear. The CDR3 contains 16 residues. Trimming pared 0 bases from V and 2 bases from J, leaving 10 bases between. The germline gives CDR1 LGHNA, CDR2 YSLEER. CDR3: CASSQDWARNTGELFF. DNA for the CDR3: TGCGCCAGCAGCCAAGATTGGGCCAGAAACACCGGGGAGCTGTTTTTT.

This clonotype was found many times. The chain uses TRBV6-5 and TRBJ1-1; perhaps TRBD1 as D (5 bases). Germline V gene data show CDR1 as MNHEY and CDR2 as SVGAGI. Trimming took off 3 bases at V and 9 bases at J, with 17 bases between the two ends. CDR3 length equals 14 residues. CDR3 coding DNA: TGTGCCAGCAGTTATAGGTCTGATTCGGACAAAGCTTTCTTT. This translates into CASSYRSDSDKAFF.

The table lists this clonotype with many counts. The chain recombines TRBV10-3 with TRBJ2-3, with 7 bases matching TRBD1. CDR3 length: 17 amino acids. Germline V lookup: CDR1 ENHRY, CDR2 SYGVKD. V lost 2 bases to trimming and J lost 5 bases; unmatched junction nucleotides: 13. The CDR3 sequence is CAISETPTGTAIDTQYF. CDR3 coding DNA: TGTGCCATCAGTGAGACCCCAACGGGGACAGCCATAGATACGCAGTATTTT.

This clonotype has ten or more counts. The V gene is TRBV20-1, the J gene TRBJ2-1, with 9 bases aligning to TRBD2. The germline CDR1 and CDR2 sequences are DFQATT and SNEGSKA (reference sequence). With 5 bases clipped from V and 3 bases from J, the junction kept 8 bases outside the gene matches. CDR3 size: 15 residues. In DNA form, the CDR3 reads TGCAGTGCTCCCGGTTTAGCGGGAGTCTACAATGAGCAGTTCTTC. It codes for CSAPGLAGVYNEQFF.